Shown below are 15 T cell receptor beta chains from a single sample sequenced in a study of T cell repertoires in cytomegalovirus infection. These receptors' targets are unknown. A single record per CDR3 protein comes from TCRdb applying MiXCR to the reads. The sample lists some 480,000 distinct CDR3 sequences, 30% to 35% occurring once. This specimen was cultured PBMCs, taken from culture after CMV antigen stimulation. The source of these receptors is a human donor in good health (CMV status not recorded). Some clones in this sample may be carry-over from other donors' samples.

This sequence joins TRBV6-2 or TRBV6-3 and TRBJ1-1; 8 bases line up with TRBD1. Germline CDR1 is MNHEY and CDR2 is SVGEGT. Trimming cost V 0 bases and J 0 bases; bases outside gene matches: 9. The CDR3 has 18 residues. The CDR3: CASSYSSGQGIMNTEAFF. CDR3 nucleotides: TGTGCCAGCAGTTACTCGAGCGGACAGGGTATCATGAACACTGAAGCTTTCTTT.

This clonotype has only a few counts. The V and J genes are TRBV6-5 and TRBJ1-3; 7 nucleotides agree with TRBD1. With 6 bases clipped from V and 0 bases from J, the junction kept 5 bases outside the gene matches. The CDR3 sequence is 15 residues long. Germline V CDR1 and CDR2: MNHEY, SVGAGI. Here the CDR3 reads CASRPGQLSGNTIYF. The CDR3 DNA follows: TGTGCCAGCAGGCCGGGACAGCTCTCTGGAAACACCATATATTTT.

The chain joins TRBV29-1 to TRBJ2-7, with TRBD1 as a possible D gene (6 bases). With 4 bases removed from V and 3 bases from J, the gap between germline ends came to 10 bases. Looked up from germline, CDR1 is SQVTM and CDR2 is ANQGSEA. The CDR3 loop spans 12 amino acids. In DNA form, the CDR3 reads TGCAGCGTTGGAGCACAGGGCTACGAGCAGTACTTC. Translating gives CSVGAQGYEQYF.

CDR3 sequence (DNA): TGCACCGCGGCTCAGACGTACCAAGAGACCCAGTACTTC. Protein sequence: CTAAQTYQETQYF. The chain is built from TRBV29-1 and TRBJ2-5; no reliable D call. This CDR3 is built from 13 residues. Germline V gene sequence: CDR1 SQVTM, CDR2 ANQGSEA. The full variable domain, its missing parts supplied by reference TRBV29-1 and TRBJ2-5, is SAVISQKPSRDICQRGTSLTIQCQVDSQVTMMFWYRQQPGQSLTLIATANQGSEATYESGFVIDKFPISRPNLTFSTLTVSNMSPEDSSIYLCTAAQTYQETQYFGPGTRLLVL.

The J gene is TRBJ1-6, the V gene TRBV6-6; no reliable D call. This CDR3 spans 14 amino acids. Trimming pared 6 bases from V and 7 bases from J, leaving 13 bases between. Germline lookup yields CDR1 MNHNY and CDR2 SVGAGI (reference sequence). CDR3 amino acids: CASSAGPLNSPLHF. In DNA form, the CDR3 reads TGTGCCAGCAGCGCCGGGCCTCTCAATTCACCCCTCCACTTT.

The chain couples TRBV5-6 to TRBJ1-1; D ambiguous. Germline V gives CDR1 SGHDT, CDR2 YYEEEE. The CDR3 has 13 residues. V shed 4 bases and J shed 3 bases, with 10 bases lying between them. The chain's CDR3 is CASSPIGYTEAFF. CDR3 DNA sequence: TGTGCCAGCAGCCCCATAGGATACACTGAAGCTTTCTTT.

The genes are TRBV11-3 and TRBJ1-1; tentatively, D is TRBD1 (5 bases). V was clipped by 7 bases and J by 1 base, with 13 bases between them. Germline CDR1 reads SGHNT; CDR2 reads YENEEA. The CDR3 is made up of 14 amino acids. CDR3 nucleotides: TGTGCCAGCATCGACAGCGGGGCGAACACTGAAGCTTTCTTT. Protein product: CASIDSGANTEAFF.

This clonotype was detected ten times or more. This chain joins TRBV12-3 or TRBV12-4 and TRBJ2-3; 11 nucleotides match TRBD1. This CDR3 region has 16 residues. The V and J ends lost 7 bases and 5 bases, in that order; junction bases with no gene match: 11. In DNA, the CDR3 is TGTGCCAGCACCACCGCCGGGACAGGGGGGCGAGATACGCAGTATTTT. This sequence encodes CASTTAGTGGRDTQYF.

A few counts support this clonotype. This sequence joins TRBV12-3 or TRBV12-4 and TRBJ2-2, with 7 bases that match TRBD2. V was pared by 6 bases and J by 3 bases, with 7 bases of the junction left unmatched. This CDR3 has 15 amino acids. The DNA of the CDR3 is TGTGCCAGCAGCCCCGGGACTACATACACCGGGGAGCTGTTTTTT. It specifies CASSPGTTYTGELFF.

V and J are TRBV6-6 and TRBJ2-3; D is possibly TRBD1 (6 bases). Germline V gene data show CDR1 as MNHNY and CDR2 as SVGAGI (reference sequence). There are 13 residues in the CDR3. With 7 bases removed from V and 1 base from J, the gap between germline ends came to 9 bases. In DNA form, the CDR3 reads TGTGCCAGCATTGAGGGGGGCACAGATACGCAGTATTTT. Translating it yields CASIEGGTDTQYF.

CDR3 DNA: TGTGCCAGTCAAGGAGGGACCGATCAGCCCCAGCATTTT. Its translation is CASQGGTDQPQHF. The rearrangement uses TRBV4-2 and TRBJ1-5, with a weak D call TRBD1 (5 bases). Germline V gives CDR1 LGHNA, CDR2 YNFKEQ. This CDR3 is built from 13 residues. V lost 9 bases and J 5 bases, leaving 14 bases between the germline ends.

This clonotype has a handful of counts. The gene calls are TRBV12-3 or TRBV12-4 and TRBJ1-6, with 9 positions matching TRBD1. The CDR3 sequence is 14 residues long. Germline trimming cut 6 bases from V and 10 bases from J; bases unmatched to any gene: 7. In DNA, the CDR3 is TGTGCCAGCAGCAGGGACAGGGAGTACTCACCCCTCCACTTT. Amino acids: CASSRDREYSPLHF.

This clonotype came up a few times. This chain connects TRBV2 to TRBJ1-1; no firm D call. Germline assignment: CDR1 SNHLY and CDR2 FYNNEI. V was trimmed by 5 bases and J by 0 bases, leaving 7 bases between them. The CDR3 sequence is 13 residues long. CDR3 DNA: TGTGCCAGCAGTATGACTATGAACACTGAAGCTTTCTTT. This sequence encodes CASSMTMNTEAFF.

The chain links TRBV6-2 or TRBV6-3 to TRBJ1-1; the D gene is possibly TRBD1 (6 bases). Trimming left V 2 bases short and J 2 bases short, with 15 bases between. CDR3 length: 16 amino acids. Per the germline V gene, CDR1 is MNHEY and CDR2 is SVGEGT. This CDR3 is CASSYRRTEYNTEAFF. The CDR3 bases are TGTGCCAGCAGTTACCGCAGGACAGAGTATAACACTGAAGCTTTCTTT.

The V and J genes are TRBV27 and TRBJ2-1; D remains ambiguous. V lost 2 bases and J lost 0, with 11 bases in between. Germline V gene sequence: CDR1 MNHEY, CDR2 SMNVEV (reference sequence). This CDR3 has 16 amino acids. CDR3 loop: CASSLMGASSYNEQFF. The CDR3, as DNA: TGTGCCAGCAGTTTAATGGGCGCGAGCTCCTACAATGAGCAGTTCTTC.